The rows below give T cell receptor beta chains drawn from one sample of a study of shared clonotypes between healthy human individuals. Sequenced by immunoSEQ multiplex PCR; TCRdb stores in-frame clones only, minus some. Among about 230,000 clones listed, about 65% were seen once. Sequencing input: memory CD4+ T cells sorted from blood. The receptor source for this set is a man aged 30 to 39 in good health. Both conserved end residues are part of each CDR3. D genes are given only for firm matches. Only some rows state a clone size, as once, few, many or a class for expanded clones.

d_gene: -; v_gene: TRBV28; len: 16; j_gene: TRBJ2-6; abundance: -; CDR3nt: TGTGCCAGCAGTTTGATTCAGCGATCTGGGGCCAACGTCCTGACTTTC; CDR3aa: CASSLIQRSGANVLTF
d_gene: -; v_gene: TRBV18; len: 13; j_gene: TRBJ2-5; abundance: -; CDR3nt: TGTGCCAGCTCACCAGGACAGCAAGAGACCCAGTACTTC; CDR3aa: CASSPGQQETQYF
d_gene: -; v_gene: TRBV11-2; len: 14; j_gene: TRBJ1-1; abundance: -; CDR3nt: TGTGCCAGCAGCCCGGAGGACAGACCAAATGAAGCTTTCTTT; CDR3aa: CASSPEDRPNEAFF
d_gene: -; v_gene: TRBV7-8; len: 17; j_gene: TRBJ2-5; abundance: -; CDR3nt: TGTGCCAGCAGCTTAGTCCGGGCTGCGAGGGTCGAAGAGACCCAGTACTTC; CDR3aa: CASSLVRAARVEETQYF
d_gene: -; v_gene: TRBV7-7; len: 13; j_gene: TRBJ2-2; abundance: -; CDR3nt: TGTGCTAGCAGCTCGGAATCGGGCGGGGAGCTGTTTTTT; CDR3aa: CASSSESGGELFF
d_gene: -; v_gene: TRBV9; len: 16; j_gene: TRBJ2-7; abundance: -; CDR3nt: TGTGCCAGCAGCGTAGGTGCAGGGATTAGCTCCTACGAGCAGTACTTC; CDR3aa: CASSVGAGISSYEQYF
d_gene: TRBD1; v_gene: TRBV5-1; len: 18; j_gene: TRBJ2-7; abundance: -; CDR3nt: TGCGCCAGCAGCTCAGGTGGGGACAGGGGGCGTGATGGGTACGAGCAGTACTTC; CDR3aa: CASSSGGDRGRDGYEQYF
d_gene: TRBD1; v_gene: TRBV7-9; len: 15; j_gene: TRBJ1-2; abundance: -; CDR3nt: TGTGCCAGCAGCTCACGGACAGGGCGGGCCTATGGCTACACCTTC; CDR3aa: CASSSRTGRAYGYTF
d_gene: TRBD2; v_gene: TRBV6-4; len: 13; j_gene: TRBJ2-1; abundance: -; CDR3nt: TGTGCCAGCAGCCAGGGACTAGCGGGAGCGCAGTTCTTC; CDR3aa: CASSQGLAGAQFF
d_gene: -; v_gene: TRBV10-3; len: 13; j_gene: TRBJ1-4; abundance: few; CDR3nt: TGTGCCATCGGGGAGCCAGGGGTTGAAAAACTGTTTTTT; CDR3aa: CAIGEPGVEKLFF
d_gene: TRBD2; v_gene: TRBV27; len: 15; j_gene: TRBJ2-1; abundance: few; CDR3nt: TGTGCCAGCAGTTTAAAGCGGGAGTCCTACAATGAGCAGTTCTTC; CDR3aa: CASSLKRESYNEQFF
d_gene: -; v_gene: TRBV2; len: 13; j_gene: TRBJ2-7; abundance: -; CDR3nt: TGTGCCAGCAGTGATAGGCTACCTCCCGAGCAGTACTTC; CDR3aa: CASSDRLPPEQYF
d_gene: TRBD1; v_gene: TRBV9; len: 15; j_gene: TRBJ2-7; abundance: -; CDR3nt: TGTGCCAGCAGCGTAGGGGACAGCCCGGAGCGGGAGCAGTACTTC; CDR3aa: CASSVGDSPEREQYF
d_gene: -; v_gene: TRBV7-2; len: 11; j_gene: TRBJ2-7; abundance: -; CDR3nt: TGTGCCAGCAGCACCTACTACGAGCAGTACTTC; CDR3aa: CASSTYYEQYF
d_gene: -; v_gene: TRBV28; len: 13; j_gene: TRBJ2-4; abundance: few; CDR3nt: TGTGCCAGCGGATTGATAGCCAAAAACATTCAGTACTTC; CDR3aa: CASGLIAKNIQYF
d_gene: TRBD2; v_gene: TRBV19; len: 15; j_gene: TRBJ2-1; abundance: -; CDR3nt: TGTGCCAGTAGTATTGGACTAGCGGGAGTCAATGAGCAGTTCTTC; CDR3aa: CASSIGLAGVNEQFF
d_gene: -; v_gene: TRBV5-5; len: 19; j_gene: TRBJ1-4; abundance: -; CDR3nt: TGTGCCAGCAGCTTGGCGTCGGTGGTGGCCGGGACTTCCAATGAAAAACTGTTTTTT; CDR3aa: CASSLASVVAGTSNEKLFF
d_gene: TRBD2; v_gene: TRBV19; len: 14; j_gene: TRBJ2-7; abundance: -; CDR3nt: TGTGCCACTACAATTAGCGGGGGGAGCTACGAGCAGTACTTC; CDR3aa: CATTISGGSYEQYF
d_gene: -; v_gene: TRBV10-3; len: 13; j_gene: TRBJ1-3; abundance: -; CDR3nt: TGTGCCATGGCAGGACAGTTAGGAAACACCATATATTTT; CDR3aa: CAMAGQLGNTIYF
d_gene: -; v_gene: TRBV5-6; len: 14; j_gene: TRBJ1-2; abundance: few; CDR3nt: TGTGCCAGCAGCTTGGGACAGGCTAGCTATGGCTACACCTTC; CDR3aa: CASSLGQASYGYTF
d_gene: TRBD1; v_gene: TRBV18; len: 14; j_gene: TRBJ1-2; abundance: -; CDR3nt: TGTGCCAGCTCACCCCCGACAGGGCTCTATGGCTACACCTTC; CDR3aa: CASSPPTGLYGYTF
d_gene: -; v_gene: TRBV7-6; len: 15; j_gene: TRBJ2-5; abundance: -; CDR3nt: TGTGCCAGCAGCTCCAACCTGGGGGGCGCGGGGACCCAGTACTTC; CDR3aa: CASSSNLGGAGTQYF
d_gene: -; v_gene: TRBV28; len: 15; j_gene: TRBJ2-7; abundance: few; CDR3nt: TGTGCCAGCAGGTTGACGACCGGGACGGACTACGAGCAGTACTTC; CDR3aa: CASRLTTGTDYEQYF
d_gene: TRBD1; v_gene: TRBV5-1; len: 15; j_gene: TRBJ1-4; abundance: -; CDR3nt: TGCGCCAGCAGCCGAGACAGGGCCACTAATGAAAAACTGTTTTTT; CDR3aa: CASSRDRATNEKLFF